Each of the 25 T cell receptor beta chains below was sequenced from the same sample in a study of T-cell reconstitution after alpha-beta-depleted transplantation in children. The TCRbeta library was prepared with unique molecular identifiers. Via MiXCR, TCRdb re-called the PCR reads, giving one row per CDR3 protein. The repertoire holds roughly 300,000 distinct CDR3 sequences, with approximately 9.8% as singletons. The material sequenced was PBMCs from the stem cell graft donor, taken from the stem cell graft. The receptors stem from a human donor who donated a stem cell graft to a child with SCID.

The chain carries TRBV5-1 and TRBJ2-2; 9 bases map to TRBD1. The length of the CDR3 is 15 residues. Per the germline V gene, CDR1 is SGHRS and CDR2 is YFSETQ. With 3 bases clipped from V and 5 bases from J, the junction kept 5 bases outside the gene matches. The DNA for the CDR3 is TGCGCCAGCAGCTGGGGACAGGGAATGACCGGGGAGCTGTTTTTT. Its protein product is CASSWGQGMTGELFF.

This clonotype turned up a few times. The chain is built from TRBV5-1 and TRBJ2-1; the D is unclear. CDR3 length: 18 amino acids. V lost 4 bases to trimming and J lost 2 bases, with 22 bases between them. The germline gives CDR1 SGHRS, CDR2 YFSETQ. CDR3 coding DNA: TGCGCCAGCAGCCTGGTCCCCGTTGGCGCGACCCCCTACAATGAGCAGTTCTTC. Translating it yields CASSLVPVGATPYNEQFF.

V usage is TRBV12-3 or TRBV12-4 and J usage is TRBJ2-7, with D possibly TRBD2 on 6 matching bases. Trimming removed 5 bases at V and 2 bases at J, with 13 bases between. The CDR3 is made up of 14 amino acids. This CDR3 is CASSPWDSPYEQYF. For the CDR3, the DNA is TGTGCCAGCAGTCCATGGGACTCACCCTACGAGCAGTACTTC.

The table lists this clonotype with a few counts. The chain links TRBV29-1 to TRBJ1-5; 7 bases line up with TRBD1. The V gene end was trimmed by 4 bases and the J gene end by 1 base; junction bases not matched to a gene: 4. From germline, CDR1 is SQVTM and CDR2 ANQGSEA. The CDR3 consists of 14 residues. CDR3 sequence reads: CSVGDSSSNQPQHF. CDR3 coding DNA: TGCAGCGTTGGGGACAGTAGCAGCAATCAGCCCCAGCATTTT.

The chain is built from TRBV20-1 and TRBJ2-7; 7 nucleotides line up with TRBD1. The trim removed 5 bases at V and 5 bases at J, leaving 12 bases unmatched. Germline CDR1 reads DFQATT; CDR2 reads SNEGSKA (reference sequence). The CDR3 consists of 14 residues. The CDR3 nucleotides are TGCAGTGCTTTAAGACGGGGCACAGGGGACGAGCAGTACTTC. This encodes CSALRRGTGDEQYF.

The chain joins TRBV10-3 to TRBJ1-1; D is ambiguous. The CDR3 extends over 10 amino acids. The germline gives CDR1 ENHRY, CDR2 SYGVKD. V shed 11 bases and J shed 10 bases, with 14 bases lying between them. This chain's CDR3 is CASHGVVAFF. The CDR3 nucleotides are TGTGCCTCCCACGGGGTGGTAGCTTTCTTT.

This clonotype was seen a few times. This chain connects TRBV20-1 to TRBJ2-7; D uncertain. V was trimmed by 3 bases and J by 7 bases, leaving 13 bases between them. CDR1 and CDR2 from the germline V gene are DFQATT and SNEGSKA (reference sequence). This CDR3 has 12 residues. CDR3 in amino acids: CSASLGGTEQYF. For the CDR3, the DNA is TGCAGTGCTAGCTTAGGCGGTACTGAGCAGTACTTC.

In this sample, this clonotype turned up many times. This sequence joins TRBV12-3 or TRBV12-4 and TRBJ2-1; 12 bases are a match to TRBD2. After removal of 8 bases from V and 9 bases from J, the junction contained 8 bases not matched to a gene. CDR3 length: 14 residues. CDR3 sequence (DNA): TGTGCCAGCGTCCTAGCGGGGGGGTTGAGTGAGCAGTTCTTC. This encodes CASVLAGGLSEQFF.

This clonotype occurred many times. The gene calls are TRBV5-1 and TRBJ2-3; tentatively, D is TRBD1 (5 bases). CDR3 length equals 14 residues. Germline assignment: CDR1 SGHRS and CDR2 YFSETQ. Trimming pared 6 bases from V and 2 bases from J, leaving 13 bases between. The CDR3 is CASTLQGFTDTQYF. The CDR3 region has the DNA TGCGCCAGCACCCTTCAGGGATTCACAGATACGCAGTATTTT. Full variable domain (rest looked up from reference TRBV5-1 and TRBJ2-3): KAGVTQTPRYLIKTRGQQVTLSCSPISGHRSVSWYQQTPGQGLQFLFEYFSETQRNKGNFPGRFSGRQFSNSRSEMNVSTLELGDSALYLCASTLQGFTDTQYFGPGTRLTVL.

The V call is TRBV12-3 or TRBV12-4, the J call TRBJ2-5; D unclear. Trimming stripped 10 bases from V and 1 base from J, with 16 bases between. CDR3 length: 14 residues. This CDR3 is CAIGDWFSQETQYF. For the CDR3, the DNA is TGTGCCATCGGAGACTGGTTCTCCCAAGAGACCCAGTACTTC.

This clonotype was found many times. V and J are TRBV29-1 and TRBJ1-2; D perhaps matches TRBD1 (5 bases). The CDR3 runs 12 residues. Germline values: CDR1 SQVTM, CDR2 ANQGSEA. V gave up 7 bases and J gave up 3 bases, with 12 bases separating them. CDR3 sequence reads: CSAGREDYGYTF. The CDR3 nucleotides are TGCAGCGCTGGCAGGGAAGACTATGGCTACACCTTC.

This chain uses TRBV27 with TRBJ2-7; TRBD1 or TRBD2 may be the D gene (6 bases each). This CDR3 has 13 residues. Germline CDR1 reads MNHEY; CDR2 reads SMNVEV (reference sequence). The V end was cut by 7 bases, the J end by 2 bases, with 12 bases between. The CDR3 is CASTQGGAYEQYF. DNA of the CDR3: TGTGCCAGCACACAGGGCGGGGCCTACGAGCAGTACTTC.

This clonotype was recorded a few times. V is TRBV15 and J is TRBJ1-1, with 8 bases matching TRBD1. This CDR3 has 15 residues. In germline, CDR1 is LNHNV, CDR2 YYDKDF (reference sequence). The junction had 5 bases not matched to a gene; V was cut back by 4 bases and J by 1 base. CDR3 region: CATSIDRGTNTEAFF. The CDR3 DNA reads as TGTGCCACCAGCATAGACAGGGGAACGAACACTGAAGCTTTCTTT.

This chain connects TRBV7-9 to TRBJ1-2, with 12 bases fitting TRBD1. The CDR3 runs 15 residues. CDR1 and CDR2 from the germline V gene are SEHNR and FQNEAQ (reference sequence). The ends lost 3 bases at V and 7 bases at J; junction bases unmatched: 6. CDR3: CASSLTGTGGSGYTF. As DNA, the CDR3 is TGTGCCAGCAGCTTGACCGGGACAGGGGGCTCTGGCTACACCTTC.

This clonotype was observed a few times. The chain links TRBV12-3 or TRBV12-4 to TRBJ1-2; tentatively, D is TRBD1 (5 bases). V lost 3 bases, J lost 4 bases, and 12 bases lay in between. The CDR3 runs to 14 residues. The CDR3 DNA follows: TGTGCCAGCAGTTTTTCGGGGCAGGCCTATGGCTACACCTTC. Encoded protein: CASSFSGQAYGYTF.

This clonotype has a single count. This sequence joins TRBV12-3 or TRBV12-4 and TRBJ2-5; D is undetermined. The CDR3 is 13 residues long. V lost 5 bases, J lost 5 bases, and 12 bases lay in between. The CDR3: CASSPNIRETQYF. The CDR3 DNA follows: TGTGCCAGCAGTCCTAACATACGGGAGACCCAGTACTTC.

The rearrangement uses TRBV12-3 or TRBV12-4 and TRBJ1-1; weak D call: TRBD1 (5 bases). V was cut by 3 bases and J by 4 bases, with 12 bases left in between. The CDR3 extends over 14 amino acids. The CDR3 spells CASSLPGGFTEAFF. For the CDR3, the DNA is TGTGCCAGCAGTTTGCCGGGGGGGTTCACTGAAGCTTTCTTT.

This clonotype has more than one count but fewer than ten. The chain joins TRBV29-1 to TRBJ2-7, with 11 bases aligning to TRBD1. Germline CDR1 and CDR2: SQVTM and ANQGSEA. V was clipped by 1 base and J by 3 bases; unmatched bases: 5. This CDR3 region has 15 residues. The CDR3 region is CSVEGTGGSNYEQYF. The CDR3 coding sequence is TGCAGCGTTGAAGGGACAGGGGGCTCAAACTACGAGCAGTACTTC.

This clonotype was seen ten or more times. CDR3 sequence reads: CASRRGASDTQYF. For the CDR3, the DNA is TGTGCCAGCAGGCGGGGGGCGTCGGATACGCAGTATTTT. V usage is TRBV4-2 and J usage is TRBJ2-3, with TRBD2 matching 8 bases. Germline CDR1 and CDR2: LGHNA and YNFKEQ. This CDR3 is built from 13 residues. V dropped 6 bases and J dropped 6; count of bases not matched to a gene: 5.

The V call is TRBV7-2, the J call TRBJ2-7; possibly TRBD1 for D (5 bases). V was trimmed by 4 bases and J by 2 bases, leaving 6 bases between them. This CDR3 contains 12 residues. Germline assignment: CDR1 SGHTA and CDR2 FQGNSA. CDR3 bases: TGTGCCAGCAGCTCCAGGGCCTACGAGCAGTACTTC. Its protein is CASSSRAYEQYF. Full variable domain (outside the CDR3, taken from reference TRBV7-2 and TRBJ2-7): GAGVSQSPSNKVTEKGKDVELRCDPISGHTALYWYRQSLGQGLEFLIYFQGNSAPDKSGLPSDRFSAERTGGSVSTLTIQRTQQEDSAVYLCASSSRAYEQYFGPGTRLTVT.

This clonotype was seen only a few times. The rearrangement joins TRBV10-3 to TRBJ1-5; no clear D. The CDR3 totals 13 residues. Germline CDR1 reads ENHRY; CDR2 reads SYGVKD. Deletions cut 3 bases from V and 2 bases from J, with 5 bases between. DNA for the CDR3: TGTGCCATCAGTGACCAGGGCAATCAGCCCCAGCATTTT. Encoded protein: CAISDQGNQPQHF.

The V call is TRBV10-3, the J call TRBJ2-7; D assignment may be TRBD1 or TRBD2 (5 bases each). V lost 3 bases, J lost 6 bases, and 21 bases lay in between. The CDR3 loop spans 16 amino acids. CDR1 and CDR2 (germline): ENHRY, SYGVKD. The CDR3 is CAISDSLGRLGSEQYF. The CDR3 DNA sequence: TGTGCCATCAGTGACTCTTTGGGACGCCTGGGTAGCGAGCAGTACTTC.

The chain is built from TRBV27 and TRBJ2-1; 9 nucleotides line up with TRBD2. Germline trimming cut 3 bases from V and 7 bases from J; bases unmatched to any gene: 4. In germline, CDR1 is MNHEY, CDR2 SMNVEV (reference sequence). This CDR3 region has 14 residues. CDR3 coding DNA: TGTGCCAGCAGTTTCCCGGGACTAGCTAATGAGCAGTTCTTC. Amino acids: CASSFPGLANEQFF.

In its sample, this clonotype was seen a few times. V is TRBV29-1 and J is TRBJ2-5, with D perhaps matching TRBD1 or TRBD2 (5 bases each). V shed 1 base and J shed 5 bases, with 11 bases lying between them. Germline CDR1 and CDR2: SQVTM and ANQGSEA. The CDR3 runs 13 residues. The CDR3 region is CSVEVGVGETQYF. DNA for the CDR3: TGCAGCGTTGAAGTGGGGGTTGGCGAGACCCAGTACTTC.

The CDR3 sequence: CSARDRAGVWYEQYF. CDR3 DNA: TGCAGTGCTAGAGATAGGGCAGGGGTTTGGTACGAGCAGTACTTC. This sequence joins TRBV20-1 and TRBJ2-7, with D tentatively TRBD1 (6 bases). Trimming left V 0 bases short and J 4 bases short, with 16 bases between. The CDR3 is made up of 15 amino acids. Germline V gene sequence: CDR1 DFQATT, CDR2 SNEGSKA (reference sequence).